This T cell receptor beta chain was sequenced in a study of spatial heterogeneity in lung cancer (dated by TCRdb to between 2019 and 2020). A note on the overall study: More beta-chain than alpha-chain transcripts were consistently detected, likely reflecting higher beta-chain transcript abundance. In tumor regions, TCR transcript counts showed a strong correlation with a T cell transcriptional module score derived from matched bulk RNA-seq. In the raw uncorrected reads, each unique combination of TCR and UMI appeared on average more than ten times. TCR alpha and beta repertoires were quantitatively compared across multiple tumor regions, matched nontumor lung and blood in non-small cell lung cancer. The study linked features of the TCR repertoire to counts of nonsynonymous mutations, which were determined by whole-exome sequencing of tumor tissue. Both alpha and beta chains were TCR-sequenced in samples taken at surgery, namely 220 tumor regions, roughly 64 matched nontumor lung samples and around 53 PBMC samples. Findings and caveats that apply to the study as a whole: Counts of ubiquitous and regional expanded TCRs were found to correlate with counts of ubiquitous and regional nonsynonymous mutations, respectively. TCR-seq coverage of tumor T cells was estimated to be only approximately 7% for alpha chains and about 12% for beta chains. Confirming at a functional level the hypothesis that regional TCRs recognize regional mutations was considered to require additional single-cell paired TCR alpha and beta sequencing. A correlation was observed between the number of expanded intratumoral alpha and beta TCRs and the tumor nonsynonymous mutation count.

The library was built by means of 5' RACE. Sequencing took place on a NextSeq 500. To allow correction of PCR and sequencing errors, the TCR library protocol tagged every TCR cDNA molecule with a unique molecular identifier. Per the authors' processing: TCR identification, UMI-based error correction and CDR3 extraction were performed with Decombinator tools. TCRs above a frequency of 2 per 1,000, corresponding to the top 1% of the tumor frequency distribution, were defined as expanded. Expanded tumor TCRs statistically deemed absent (corrected P<0.05) from at least one tumor region were classed as regional, and all other expanded tumor TCRs were classed as ubiquitous. Each repertoire was subsampled 100 times to 5,000 TCRs, after which Renyi diversity was computed with the R vegan package. To build CDR3 similarity networks, amino acid triplet string-kernel similarity was used, and CDR3s were connected when their pairwise similarity was above 0.82. TCRdb reprocessing: public reads trimmed at Q25 with fastp, clones called with MiXCR, in-frame beta chains kept. Every distinct CDR3 protein forms one entry, paired with its most common genes and DNA. TCRdb, rather than the study authors, made the V and J calls. The sample table lists about 6,800 distinct CDR3 sequences, roughly an eighth of them with a count of one. The ten biggest clones cover 9.5% to 10% of the sample.

Trimming costs V 0 bases and J 5 bases, and their ends lie 6 bases apart. Via the germline V gene (reference sequence), CDR1 is SGHKS and CDR2 YYEKEE. The CDR3 goes from the cysteine to the phenylalanine over 13 residues. Kept here is only the CDR3 DNA, which spans 39 bases and is read in frame from base 1. Interpreted using the paper, the time point label stands for: sample taken at primary tumor resection. Donors were some 70 patients with early-stage, untreated non-small cell lung cancer from the lung TRACERx cohort. For TCR sequencing, whole RNA was extracted from tumor and nontumor lung tissue, or from cryopreserved PBMC samples, and no cell sorting was done. Patients were selected for TCR sequencing only if sufficient RNA was available from at least two tumor regions. Before selection, tumor and adjacent nontumor lung specimens were reviewed by a lung pathologist. This clonotype is labeled medium-sized (0.01 to 0.1%). This clone's antigen is unknown. Qualities for individual bases were not recorded, and no much larger clone is one base off.

The clonotype originates from a male donor with early-stage non-small cell lung cancer. Recombination joined TRBV5-5 with TRBJ1-5; the D gene is possibly TRBD1, with 5 bases matching. The source was lung tumor tissue, collected at surgery. The CDR3 protein: CASSLEQDQPQHF. The DNA reads TGTGCCAGCAGCTTGGAACAGGATCAGCCCCAGCATTTT.